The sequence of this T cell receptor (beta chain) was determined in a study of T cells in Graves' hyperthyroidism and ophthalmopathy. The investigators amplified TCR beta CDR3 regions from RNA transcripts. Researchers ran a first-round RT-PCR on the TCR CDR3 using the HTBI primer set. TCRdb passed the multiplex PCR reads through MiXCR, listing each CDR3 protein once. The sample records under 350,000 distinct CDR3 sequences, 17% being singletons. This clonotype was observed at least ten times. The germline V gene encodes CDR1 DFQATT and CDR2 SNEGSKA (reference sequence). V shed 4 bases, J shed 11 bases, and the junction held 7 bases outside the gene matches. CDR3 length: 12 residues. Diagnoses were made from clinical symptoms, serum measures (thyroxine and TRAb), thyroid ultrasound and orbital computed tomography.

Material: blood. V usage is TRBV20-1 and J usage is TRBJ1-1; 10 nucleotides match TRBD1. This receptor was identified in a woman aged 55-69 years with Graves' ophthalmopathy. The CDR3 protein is CSATSGTGEAFF. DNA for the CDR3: TGCAGTGCTACCAGCGGGACAGGGGAGGCTTTCTTT.